This record looks at one TCR beta chain sequence and its context. Its antigen remains unidentified. One base away there is no much larger clone; base qualities are not given. Library construction relied on the immunoSEQ multiplex PCR assay. For most patients, high-throughput TCR-beta CDR3 sequencing of genomic DNA was performed by Adaptive Biotechnologies. Processing in the source paper ran as follows. Adaptive's ImmunoSEQ software supplied the TCR sequencing data for around 19 patients, while MiXCR and VDJtools were used to process three other patients. CDR3 nucleotide sequences shared by donor and recipient were removed because the origin of these sequences could not be assigned. Alloreactive clones required at least 2-fold expansion over unstimulated cells and minimum CFSE-low frequency of 0.002% (template counts) or 0.001% (read counts). A clone was considered mappable if detected in the sequenced pre-transplant spleen, lymph node, or MLR CFSE-low populations of the donor or recipient. Cumulative frequency of alloreactive clones was calculated as a percentage of all sequences weighted by copy number. TCRdb mirrors the immuneACCESS table, restricted to in-frame sequences. Some clones are absent from its copies; in checked studies, under half trace to an unresolved V gene, and the reason for the others is unknown. Clone size and V and J calls were adopted from that table, with D and trimming inferred from the DNA. Across this sample there are more than 7,500 clones, with 90% to 95% seen only once. The ten largest make up 16% of the sample.

The data were taken from a study of graft-versus-host responses after intestinal transplantation (dated by TCRdb to 2020 to 2022). Background on the whole study: The transplants that recipients received were multivisceral, liver-intestinal, or isolated intestinal. All recipients received anti-thymocyte globulin induction followed by maintenance tacrolimus and steroids for two to four years. Bulk TCR-beta CDR3 sequencing was used to track graft-versus-host and host-versus-graft alloreactive T cell clones in the graft, circulation and bone marrow after intestinal transplantation. Alloreactive clones were identified by sequencing pre-transplant mixed lymphocyte reaction products and comparing these products with unstimulated pre-transplant donor and recipient T cells. The cohort enrolled 24 intestinal transplant recipients, one of whom was a retransplant, and a few patients without pretransplant specimens were excluded. A peak of at least 4% donor T cells among recipient peripheral blood mononuclear cells was the definition used for donor T cell macrochimerism. Rather than being sequenced by the commercial service, samples from three later patients were sequenced in-house on an Illumina MiSeq and processed with MiXCR. Results and caveats for the whole study, not just this receptor: In the allografts of patients with donor T cell macrochimerism, GvH to HvG T cell clonal ratios were high. GvH clones were detected in recipient bone marrow, and some appeared earlier in ileal mucosa or blood, consistent with an intestinal mucosal origin. Early after transplant, peak levels of circulating GvH clones were associated with declines in HvG clones. The conclusions were limited by the relatively low number and heterogeneity of the intestinal transplant patients.

As encoded in the germline V gene, CDR1 is MNHEY while CDR2 is SVGAGI. The cysteine opens and the phenylalanine closes a CDR3 of 15 amino acids. Only the CDR3 region is kept as DNA, spanning 45 bases read in frame from base 1. Compared with germline, V lacks 5 bases and J lacks 4 bases; bases without a gene match: 5. After transplant, bone marrow was aspirated from the posterior iliac crest or from another site chosen by the physician. Material: bone marrow, obtained more than 500 days after intestinal transplantation. This chain joins TRBV6-5 to TRBJ1-1; 12 of the junction bases match TRBD1. The source is a human patient who received an intestinal transplant, so some T cells may come from the graft donor. Here is the DNA: TGTGCCAGCAGTAGGGACAGGGGGCGGAGCACTGAAGCTTTCTTT. Its product reads: CASSRDRGRSTEAFF.